The 9 T cell receptor beta chains given below trace back to one sample, sequenced in a study of blood T cell repertoires in COVID-19. The repertoire was sequenced with immunoSEQ multiplex PCR; TCRdb's copy has only in-frame clones and lacks some. Found here are about 180,000 clones, 87% of them singletons; the top ten hold approximately 1.4%. Material for sequencing was peripheral blood. The receptors here all came from a woman aged 45 to 65 with acute or convalescent COVID-19.

The chain couples TRBV19 to TRBJ1-5; 12 bases agree with TRBD1. The V gene end was trimmed by 3 bases and the J gene end by 7 bases; junction bases not matched to a gene: 7. CDR1 is LNHDA, CDR2 SQIVND, per germline (reference sequence). The CDR3 is made up of 16 amino acids. CDR3 coding DNA: TGTGCCAGTAGTATGCAGGGACAGGGGGCAGTACAGCCCCAGCATTTT. This gives the protein CASSMQGQGAVQPQHF.

This clone has a handful of counts. This chain links TRBV19 with TRBJ1-1; D perhaps matches TRBD1 (6 bases). Trimming removed 2 bases at V and 1 base at J, with 8 bases between. CDR3 length: 14 amino acids. Looked up from germline, CDR1 is LNHDA and CDR2 is SQIVND (reference sequence). The CDR3 region has the DNA TGTGCCAGTAGTATAACAGGGACGAACACTGAAGCTTTCTTT. This sequence encodes CASSITGTNTEAFF.

In its sample, this clone is medium-sized. This rearrangement joins TRBV4-3 to TRBJ2-2; tentatively, D is TRBD2 (5 bases). The V end lost 1 base, the J end lost 4 bases, and 13 bases lay between the germline ends. Looked up from germline, CDR1 is LGHNA and CDR2 is YSLEER. The CDR3 totals 16 residues. CDR3 region: CASSQASLRGTGELFF. Here the CDR3 DNA reads TGCGCCAGCAGCCAAGCCAGCCTACGGGGCACCGGGGAGCTGTTTTTT.

The chain joins TRBV19 to TRBJ1-5, with 8 bases identical to TRBD1. The ends lost 6 bases at V and 5 bases at J; junction bases unmatched: 6. This CDR3 is 14 amino acids long. CDR1 and CDR2 (germline): LNHDA, SQIVND (reference sequence). CDR3 sequence: CASRTTGGYQPQHF. The DNA for the CDR3 is TGTGCCAGTAGGACAACAGGGGGTTATCAGCCCCAGCATTTT.

V gene TRBV7-9 combines with J gene TRBJ2-7; 10 positions agree with TRBD1. CDR3 size: 14 residues. CDR1 SEHNR and CDR2 FQNEAQ come from the germline V gene (reference sequence). V lost 6 bases and J lost 4; bases outside the gene matches: 6. For the CDR3, the DNA is TGTGCCAGCAGTCCCGGGACAGGGGAATACGAGCAGTACTTC. Its protein product is CASSPGTGEYEQYF.

The chain recombines TRBV5-8 with TRBJ2-2; 8 bases fit TRBD1. J gave up 6 bases and V 4 bases, and 8 bases lay outside the gene matches. The CDR3 covers 15 residues. Germline CDR1 reads SGHTS; CDR2 reads YDEGEE. CDR3 sequence: CASSTGQGWAGELFF. The CDR3 region has the DNA TGTGCCAGCAGCACCGGACAGGGTTGGGCCGGGGAGCTGTTTTTT. Using reference TRBV5-8 and TRBJ2-2 for the parts outside the CDR3, the full variable domain is EAGVTQSPTHLIKTRGQQATLRCSPISGHTSVYWYQQALGLGLQFLLWYDEGEERNRGNFPPRFSGRQFPNYSSELNVNALELEDSALYLCASSTGQGWAGELFFGEGSRLTVL.

The V and J genes are TRBV11-3 and TRBJ1-4, with a weak D call TRBD1 (5 bases). The CDR3 loop spans 14 amino acids. Between the trimmed V and J ends, which lost 8 bases and 6 bases, there was a span of 16 bases. Germline lookup yields CDR1 SGHNT and CDR2 YENEEA. The CDR3 bases are TGTGCCAGCGGAAAGCAGGGATTAGATGAAAAACTGTTTTTT. Protein product: CASGKQGLDEKLFF.

A single count supports this clone. The chain employs TRBV2 and TRBJ1-5; 11 positions match TRBD1. Germline V lookup: CDR1 SNHLY, CDR2 FYNNEI. This CDR3 has 17 residues. V lost 4 bases to trimming and J lost 1 base; unmatched junction nucleotides: 6. In DNA form, the CDR3 reads TGTGCCAGCAGTGTGGACAGGGGGCTCTCGAGCAATCAGCCCCAGCATTTT. It encodes CASSVDRGLSSNQPQHF.

The chain joins TRBV19 to TRBJ1-6; maybe TRBD1 (5 bases). The germline V gene has CDR1 LNHDA and CDR2 SQIVND (reference sequence). V was pared by 3 bases and J by 12 bases, with 24 bases between. The CDR3 consists of 17 residues. The CDR3 coding sequence is TGTGCCAGTAGTATCGGTAGGCGACAGCCGCCCATAGTACCCCTCCACTTT. Its translation is CASSIGRRQPPIVPLHF. The full variable domain, in which reference TRBV19 and TRBJ1-6 provide the parts outside the CDR3, is DGGITQSPKYLFRKEGQNVTLSCEQNLNHDAMYWYRQDPGQGLRLIYYSQIVNDFQKGDIAEGYSVSREKKESFPLTVTSAQKNPTAFYLCASSIGRRQPPIVPLHFGNGTRLTVT.